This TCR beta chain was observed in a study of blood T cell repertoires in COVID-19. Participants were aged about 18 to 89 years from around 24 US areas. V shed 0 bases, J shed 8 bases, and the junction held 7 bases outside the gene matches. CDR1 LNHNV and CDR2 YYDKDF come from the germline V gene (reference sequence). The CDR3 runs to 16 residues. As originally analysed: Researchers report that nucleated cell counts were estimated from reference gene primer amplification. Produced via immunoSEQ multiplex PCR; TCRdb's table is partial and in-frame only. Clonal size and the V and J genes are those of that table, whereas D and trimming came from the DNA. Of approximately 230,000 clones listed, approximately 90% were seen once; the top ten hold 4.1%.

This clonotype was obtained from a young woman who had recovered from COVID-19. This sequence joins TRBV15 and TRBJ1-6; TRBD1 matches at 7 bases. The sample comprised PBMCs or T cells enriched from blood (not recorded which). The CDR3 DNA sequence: TGTGCCACCAGCAGAGATCCCAGGGGGTCATATTCACCCCTCCACTTT. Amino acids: CATSRDPRGSYSPLHF. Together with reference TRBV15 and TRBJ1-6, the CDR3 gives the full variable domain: DAMVIQNPRYQVTQFGKPVTLSCSQTLNHNVMYWYQQKSSQAPKLLFHYYDKDFNNEADTPDNFQSRRPNTSFCFLDIRSPGLGDTAMYLCATSRDPRGSYSPLHFGNGTRLTVT.